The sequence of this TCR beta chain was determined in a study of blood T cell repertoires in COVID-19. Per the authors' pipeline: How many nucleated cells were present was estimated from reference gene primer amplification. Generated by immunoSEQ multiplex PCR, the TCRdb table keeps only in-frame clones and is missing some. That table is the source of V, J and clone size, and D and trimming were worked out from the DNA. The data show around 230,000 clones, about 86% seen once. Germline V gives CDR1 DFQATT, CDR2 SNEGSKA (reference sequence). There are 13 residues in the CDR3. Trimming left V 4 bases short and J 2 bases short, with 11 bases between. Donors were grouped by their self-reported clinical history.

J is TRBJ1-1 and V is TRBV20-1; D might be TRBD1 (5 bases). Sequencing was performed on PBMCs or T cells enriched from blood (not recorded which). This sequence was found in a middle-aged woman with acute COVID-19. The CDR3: CSATDTGNTEAFF. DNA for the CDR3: TGCAGTGCTACTGACACAGGAAACACTGAAGCTTTCTTT.